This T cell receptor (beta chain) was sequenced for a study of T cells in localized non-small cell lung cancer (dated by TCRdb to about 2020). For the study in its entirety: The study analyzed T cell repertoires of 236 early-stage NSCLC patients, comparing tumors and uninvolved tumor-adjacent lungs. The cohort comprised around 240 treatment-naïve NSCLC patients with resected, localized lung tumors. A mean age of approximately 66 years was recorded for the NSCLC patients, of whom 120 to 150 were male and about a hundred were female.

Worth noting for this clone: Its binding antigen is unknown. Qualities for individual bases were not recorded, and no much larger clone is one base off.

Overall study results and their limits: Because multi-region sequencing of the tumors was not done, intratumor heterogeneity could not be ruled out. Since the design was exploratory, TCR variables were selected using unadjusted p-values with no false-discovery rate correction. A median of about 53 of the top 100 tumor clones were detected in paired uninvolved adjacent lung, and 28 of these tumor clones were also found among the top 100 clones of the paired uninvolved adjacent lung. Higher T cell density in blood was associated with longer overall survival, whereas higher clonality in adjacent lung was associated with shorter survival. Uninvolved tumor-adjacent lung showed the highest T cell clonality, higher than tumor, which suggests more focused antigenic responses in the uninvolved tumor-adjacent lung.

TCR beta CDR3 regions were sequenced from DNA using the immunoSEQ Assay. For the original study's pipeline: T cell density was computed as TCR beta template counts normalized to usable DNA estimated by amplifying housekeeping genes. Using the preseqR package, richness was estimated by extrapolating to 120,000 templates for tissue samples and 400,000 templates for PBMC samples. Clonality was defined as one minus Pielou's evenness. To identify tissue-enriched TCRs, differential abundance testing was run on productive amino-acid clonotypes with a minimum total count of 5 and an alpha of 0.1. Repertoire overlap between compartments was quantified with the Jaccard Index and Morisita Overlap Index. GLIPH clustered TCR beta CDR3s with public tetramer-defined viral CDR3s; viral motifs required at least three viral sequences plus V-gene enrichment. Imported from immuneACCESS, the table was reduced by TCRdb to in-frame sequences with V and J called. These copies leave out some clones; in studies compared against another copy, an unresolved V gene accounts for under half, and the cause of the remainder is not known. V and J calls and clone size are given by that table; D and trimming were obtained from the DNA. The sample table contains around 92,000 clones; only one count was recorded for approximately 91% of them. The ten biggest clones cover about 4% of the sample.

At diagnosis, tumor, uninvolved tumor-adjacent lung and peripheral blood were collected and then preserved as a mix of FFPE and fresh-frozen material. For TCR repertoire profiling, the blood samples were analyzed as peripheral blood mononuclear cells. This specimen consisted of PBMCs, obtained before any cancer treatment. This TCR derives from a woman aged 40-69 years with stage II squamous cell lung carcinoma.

The DNA sequence is as follows: TGTGCCAGCAGTTTAAGCCGGCAGCCCATGAACACTGAAGCTTTCTTT. It translates to CASSLSRQPMNTEAFF. The V and J genes are TRBV28 and TRBJ1-1; the D gene identity is not certain. Between the V and J ends, shortened by 2 bases and 0 bases respectively, the junction contains 13 bases. The germline V gene provides CDR1 MDHEN and CDR2 SYDVKM. The CDR3 numbers 16 residues from cysteine through phenylalanine. Of all the DNA, just the CDR3 is kept, 48 bases in frame from base 1.